Described below is a single T cell receptor beta chain sequence and its context. The data were obtained in a study of blood T cell repertoires in COVID-19. Across the whole study: The United States, Italy and Spain provided the acute and convalescent COVID-19 samples. The analysed material was cDNA or gDNA that came from T cells, B-cell-depleted T cells, or PBMCs.

There are 17 residues in the CDR3. CDR1 and CDR2 (germline): MNHEY, SMNVEV (reference sequence). V shed 1 base, J shed 2 bases, and the junction held 6 bases outside the gene matches. The data were produced by immunoSEQ multiplex PCR, yet TCRdb's version contains in-frame clones alone and is incomplete. Here the sample spans roughly 150,000 clones, roughly 84% being singletons. The receptor was derived from a woman in her forties or fifties in a cohort sampled during active or convalescent COVID-19. The chain combines TRBV27 with TRBJ1-5; 9 bases map to TRBD1. The source material was peripheral blood. The CDR3 is CASSLYTGGARNQPQHF. For the CDR3, the DNA is TGTGCCAGCAGTTTATATACAGGGGGCGCGCGCAATCAGCCCCAGCATTTT.